Below, 26 T cell receptor beta chains from the same sample are listed, as sequenced in a study of shared clonotypes between healthy human individuals. Clones were sequenced by immunoSEQ multiplex PCR, and TCRdb holds only the in-frame ones, with some missing. The table has hundreds of thousands of clones, roughly 72% seen once. Sequenced material: memory CD4+ T cells sorted from blood. The subset: CD45RA-negative fraction. Receptors were obtained from a young woman in good health.

The chain is built from TRBV6-4 and TRBJ1-1; 8 nucleotides line up with TRBD1. The CDR3 extends over 14 amino acids. Germline trimming cut 6 bases from V and 3 bases from J; bases unmatched to any gene: 6. Germline assignment: CDR1 MRHNA and CDR2 SNTAGT. The CDR3 DNA is TGTGCCAGCAGACCGGGGGACAGGTACACTGAAGCTTTCTTT. Translating it yields CASRPGDRYTEAFF.

Regarding this clone: The identical CDR3 is also encoded by other nucleotide sequences in the sample. The chain employs TRBV28 and TRBJ2-1, with TRBD2 matching 12 bases. With V trimmed by 6 bases and J by 5 bases, 8 bases remained unmatched. The CDR3 sequence is 16 residues long. CDR1 and CDR2 from the germline V gene are MDHEN and SYDVKM. The CDR3 is CASSLLRTSGNNEQFF. DNA for the CDR3: TGTGCCAGCAGCCTGCTGAGGACTAGCGGGAACAATGAGCAGTTCTTC.

This clone was detected only a few times. The genes are TRBV11-3 and TRBJ2-2; a possible D gene is TRBD2 (6 bases). V gave up 5 bases and J gave up 2 bases, with 12 bases separating them. This CDR3 has 15 amino acids. Germline V CDR1 and CDR2: SGHNT, YENEEA. The CDR3 sequence is CASSNSGANTGELFF. In nucleotides, the CDR3 is TGTGCCAGCAGCAATAGCGGAGCTAACACCGGGGAGCTGTTTTTT.

This chain links TRBV5-1 with TRBJ1-1; 7 bases fit TRBD1. The trim removed 1 base at V and 5 bases at J, leaving 8 bases unmatched. Germline V gives CDR1 SGHRS, CDR2 YFSETQ. The CDR3 is made up of 15 amino acids. The CDR3 DNA sequence: TGCGCCAGCAGCTTGCAGGGGGTTGAGGGAACTGAAGCTTTCTTT. Translating gives CASSLQGVEGTEAFF. Drawing the rest from reference TRBV5-1 and TRBJ1-1, the complete variable domain is KAGVTQTPRYLIKTRGQQVTLSCSPISGHRSVSWYQQTPGQGLQFLFEYFSETQRNKGNFPGRFSGRQFSNSRSEMNVSTLELGDSALYLCASSLQGVEGTEAFFGQGTRLTVV.

The V and J genes are TRBV7-3 and TRBJ2-3; D is unresolved. The CDR3 is 15 residues long. Trimming removed 1 base from V and 0 bases from J, with 8 bases in between. Germline V gene sequence: CDR1 SGHTA, CDR2 FQGTGA. As DNA, the CDR3 is TGTGCCAGCAGCTTAATGCCCTATAGCACAGATACGCAGTATTTT. It encodes CASSLMPYSTDTQYF.

This clone showed up just a few times. Other DNA variants within this sample encode the same CDR3. The chain carries TRBV27 and TRBJ1-5, with 7 bases aligning to TRBD1. The CDR3 has 14 amino acids. V lost 5 bases, J lost 1 base, and 2 bases stayed unmatched. CDR1 is MNHEY, CDR2 SMNVEV, per germline (reference sequence). The chain's CDR3 is CASSTGQSNQPQHF. DNA of the CDR3: TGTGCCAGCAGTACGGGACAGAGCAATCAGCCCCAGCATTTT.

The chain carries TRBV7-9 and TRBJ2-1, with a possible D match to TRBD2 (6 bases). Per germline, CDR1 SEHNR and CDR2 FQNEAQ (reference sequence). This CDR3 spans 15 amino acids. V lost 5 bases and J 4 bases, leaving 15 bases between the germline ends. Written as DNA, the CDR3 is TGTGCCAGCAGCCTTAGCGGAGGAGGGTACAATGAGCAGTTCTTC. The encoded protein is CASSLSGGGYNEQFF.

The chain couples TRBV30 to TRBJ1-4; TRBD1 is a possible D gene (5 bases). This CDR3 is built from 15 residues. Trimming took off 2 bases at V and 5 bases at J, with 15 bases between the two ends. The germline V gene encodes CDR1 GTSNPN and CDR2 SVGIG (reference sequence). For the CDR3, the DNA is TGTGCCTGGAGTTTAGAAGGGGCCTACAATGAAAAACTGTTTTTT. Its translation: CAWSLEGAYNEKLFF.

J is TRBJ1-5 and V is TRBV28; possible D gene TRBD1, 6 bases. CDR1 is MDHEN and CDR2 is SYDVKM in the germline V gene. V dropped 7 bases and J dropped 0 bases, with 22 bases sitting between them. The CDR3 length is 18 residues. As DNA, the CDR3 is TGTGCCAGCATTATAGTGGCAGACAGGAGGGATAGCAATCAGCCCCAGCATTTT. Amino acid sequence: CASIIVADRRDSNQPQHF.

This chain joins TRBV11-2 and TRBJ2-7; D assignment may be TRBD1 or TRBD2 (5 bases each). V was trimmed by 8 bases and J by 2 bases, leaving 22 bases between them. The CDR3 covers 16 residues. Germline V gene sequence: CDR1 SGHAT, CDR2 FQNNGV. The CDR3 nucleotides read TGTGCCAGCCGGGACCGGACGACGCAAACAACCTACGAGCAGTACTTC. This sequence encodes CASRDRTTQTTYEQYF.

V and J are TRBV5-1 and TRBJ2-7, with D hard to call. V was trimmed by 0 bases and J by 2 bases, leaving 6 bases between them. There are 13 residues in the CDR3. The germline CDR1 and CDR2 sequences are SGHRS and YFSETQ. CDR3 nucleotides: TGCGCCAGCAGCTTGGAACTTCCCTACGAGCAGTACTTC. It translates to CASSLELPYEQYF. Based on the CDR3 plus reference TRBV5-1 and TRBJ2-7, the full variable domain is KAGVTQTPRYLIKTRGQQVTLSCSPISGHRSVSWYQQTPGQGLQFLFEYFSETQRNKGNFPGRFSGRQFSNSRSEMNVSTLELGDSALYLCASSLELPYEQYFGPGTRLTVT.

The V call is TRBV6-1, the J call TRBJ2-1; D uncertain. V lost 6 bases and J lost 9, with 6 bases in between. Germline V gene data show CDR1 as MNHNS and CDR2 as SASEGT. The CDR3 is made up of 10 amino acids. The DNA for the CDR3 is TGTGCCAGCAGCGAGCGTGAGCAGTTCTTC. This gives the protein CASSEREQFF.

Only a few counts were recorded for this clone. The chain uses TRBV4-1 and TRBJ2-1; D not certain. The CDR3 has 17 residues. V was clipped by 1 base and J by 2 bases, with 15 bases between them. CDR1 and CDR2 (germline): MGHRA, YSYEKL. CDR3 residues: CASSQVMAGHPYNEQFF. The CDR3 nucleotides read TGCGCCAGCAGCCAAGTGATGGCCGGCCATCCCTACAATGAGCAGTTCTTC.

The V and J genes are TRBV27 and TRBJ2-3, with D perhaps being TRBD1 or TRBD2 (5 bases each). V dropped 2 bases and J dropped 4 bases, with 13 bases sitting between them. The CDR3 sequence is 15 residues long. CDR1 is MNHEY and CDR2 is SMNVEV in the germline V gene (reference sequence). CDR3 sequence: CASSLRGPLPDTQYF. CDR3 DNA: TGTGCCAGCAGTTTACGGGGACCACTCCCAGATACGCAGTATTTT.

This clone was observed at least ten times. The V and J genes are TRBV19 and TRBJ2-1, with 11 bases identical to TRBD2. With 3 bases clipped from V and 8 bases from J, the junction kept 6 bases outside the gene matches. This CDR3 comprises 15 residues. Germline V gene sequence: CDR1 LNHDA, CDR2 SQIVND (reference sequence). The CDR3 protein is CASSIRLAGIHEQFF. The CDR3 region has the DNA TGTGCCAGTAGTATTAGACTAGCGGGAATACATGAGCAGTTCTTC.

This chain links TRBV6-5 with TRBJ2-7; 7 bases align to TRBD1. V was pared by 6 bases and J by 3 bases, with 2 bases of the junction left unmatched. CDR3 length equals 12 residues. The germline gives CDR1 MNHEY, CDR2 SVGAGI. The CDR3, as DNA: TGTGCCAGCAGCCCAGGGGGCTACGAGCAGTACTTC. This gives the protein CASSPGGYEQYF.

As regards this clone: Other DNA sequences within the sample encode an identical CDR3. The CDR3 loop reads CASSFQGNQPQHF. The CDR3 bases are TGTGCCAGCAGCTTTCAGGGAAATCAGCCCCAGCATTTT. The gene calls are TRBV28 and TRBJ1-5; D possibly corresponds to TRBD1 (5 bases). This CDR3 has 13 residues. Germline V gene data show CDR1 as MDHEN and CDR2 as SYDVKM. V was pared by 6 bases and J by 4 bases, with 10 bases between.

V gene TRBV29-1 combines with J gene TRBJ2-1, with a weak D call TRBD2 (6 bases). Germline V gives CDR1 SQVTM, CDR2 ANQGSEA. The CDR3 is made up of 13 amino acids. Between the trimmed V and J ends, which lost 7 bases and 7 bases, there was a span of 17 bases. DNA for the CDR3: TGCAGCGGCTCCGGCGACGGAGGGAATGAGCAGTTCTTC. Protein product: CSGSGDGGNEQFF.

The J gene is TRBJ2-3, the V gene TRBV19; 7 bases are shared with TRBD2. V lost 3 bases to trimming and J lost 4 bases; unmatched junction nucleotides: 13. The germline CDR1 and CDR2 sequences are LNHDA and SQIVND (reference sequence). The CDR3 has 17 residues. The CDR3 nucleotides are TGTGCCAGTAGTATTCTATCCGCGGGAGCAGAGTCAGATACGCAGTATTTT. Residues: CASSILSAGAESDTQYF.

The chain is built from TRBV28 and TRBJ1-2, with D perhaps TRBD1 (6 bases). The CDR3 totals 13 residues. Germline CDR1 is MDHEN and CDR2 is SYDVKM. Trimming removed 4 bases at V and 4 bases at J, with 10 bases between. CDR3 region: CASSYSQGYGYTF. In DNA, the CDR3 is TGTGCCAGCAGTTACTCACAGGGCTATGGCTACACCTTC.

This chain joins TRBV11-1 and TRBJ2-7, with D perhaps matching TRBD1 or TRBD2 (5 bases each). Germline V CDR1 and CDR2: SGHAT, FQDESV (reference sequence). The CDR3 is 14 residues long. The V gene lost 4 bases and the J gene lost 0 bases, with 10 bases spanning the gap. The CDR3 loop is CASSWDELSYEQYF. The CDR3 region has the DNA TGTGCCAGCAGCTGGGACGAACTCTCCTACGAGCAGTACTTC.

This chain connects TRBV5-6 to TRBJ1-5; no clear D gene. CDR3 length: 14 residues. The germline V gene encodes CDR1 SGHDT and CDR2 YYEEEE. V dropped 4 bases and J dropped 4 bases, with 12 bases sitting between them. For the CDR3, the DNA is TGTGCCAGCAGCCGTAATTCCGGGAATCAGCCCCAGCATTTT. This encodes CASSRNSGNQPQHF.

The chain has TRBV6-1 and TRBJ2-7; D perhaps matches TRBD2 (6 bases). Germline V gives CDR1 MNHNS, CDR2 SASEGT. The CDR3 runs 15 residues. Trimming took 6 bases from V and 3 from J, leaving 18 bases between them. Here the CDR3 DNA reads TGTGCCAGCAGGACCGGGACTTCCAACTACTACGAGCAGTACTTC. Translated, it gives CASRTGTSNYYEQYF.

In this sample, this clone turned up many times. The chain carries TRBV30 and TRBJ1-2; tentatively, D is TRBD1 (5 bases). The V gene's germline CDR1 is GTSNPN and CDR2 SVGIG (reference sequence). The germline V and J ends were trimmed by 6 bases and 7 bases, with 21 bases remaining between them. The CDR3 is 14 residues long. CDR3 residues: CACGGEAQGRGYTF. The CDR3 nucleotides are TGTGCCTGCGGGGGAGAGGCACAAGGACGTGGCTACACCTTC.

This sequence joins TRBV11-2 and TRBJ2-1; TRBD2 matches at 7 bases. Germline CDR1 is SGHAT and CDR2 is FQNNGV. Trimming took 0 bases from V and 10 from J; bases not matched to a gene: 12. The CDR3 runs to 16 residues. The CDR3 nucleotides are TGTGCCAGCAGCTTAGATTCGCGGGAGTTGGTCGGGGAGCAGTTCTTC. Translation: CASSLDSRELVGEQFF.

The rearrangement joins TRBV4-2 to TRBJ2-3; TRBD1 aligns across 8 bases. The V and J ends lost 0 bases and 5 bases, in that order; junction bases with no gene match: 7. This CDR3 region has 16 residues. Germline V CDR1 and CDR2: LGHNA, YNFKEQ. CDR3 sequence reads: CASSQDGQGAGDTQYF. CDR3 in DNA: TGTGCCAGCAGCCAAGACGGGCAGGGGGCGGGAGATACGCAGTATTTT.